This T cell receptor (beta chain) was identified during a study of blood T cell repertoires in COVID-19 (dated by TCRdb to the early 2020s). In terms of the full investigation: The collaborator samples originated in the United States, Italy and Spain and spanned the acute and convalescent phases of COVID-19. The sample metadata nearly always contained a de-identified subject ID, COVID-19 status, age in years and sex. Subjects who had been exposed to COVID-19, were actively infected with it, or had recovered from it provided the deeply sampled blood TCRbeta repertoires that made up the dataset. The repertoires were made available in a free public database intended to serve as a resource for research on the immune response to SARS-CoV-2. Samples were obtained from the ongoing ImmuneRACE study (first 160 participants) and from 1,200 or so subjects provided by 6 global collaborators. The prospective study material was composed of cDNA or gDNA derived from T cells, B-cell-depleted T cells, or PBMCs. Where available, HLA class I and class II types were obtained from metadata supplied by the sample provider rather than from assay-based typing. Findings and caveats that apply to the study as a whole: The amount of clinical and demographic metadata varied by source and participant and was provided uncurated.

TCRbeta CDR3 regions were amplified from genomic DNA by means of the immunoSEQ Assay, a bias-controlled multiplex PCR. The study's own analysis went as follows. The number of nucleated cells in each sample was estimated by amplification of reference gene primers within the assay. Sequence reads were collapsed and filtered to measure the absolute abundance of every unique TCRbeta CDR3 rearrangement. For each sample, productive Simpson clonality was calculated by taking the square root of Simpson's diversity index across productive rearrangements. Entries here come from immuneACCESS through TCRdb and include only in-frame sequences with V and J called. Some clones fail to appear in such tables; in the studies checked, an unresolved V gene covers under half of the shortfall, and the cause of the remainder is unknown. The V and J calls and clone size are taken from that table; D and trimming were inferred from the DNA. In this sample the table shows 270,000 or so clones, 81% of which occur a single time. The ten largest clonotypes hold roughly 2.9% of the sample.

Each collaborating institution followed its own protocols to collect whole blood in K2EDTA tubes. For TCRbeta analysis, collaborators shipped samples as frozen whole blood, isolated PBMCs, or DNA extracted from either of those sample types. In its sample, this clone was seen once. There is no known antigen for this receptor. The sample holds no much larger clone one base away, and base qualities are not on file. The germline V gene supplies CDR1 LGHNT and CDR2 FRNRAP. The germline V end is reduced by 0 bases and the J end by 9 bases; junction bases left unmatched: 6. The CDR3 runs 17 residues from the cysteine to the phenylalanine. Of all the DNA, just the CDR3 is kept, 51 bases in frame from base 1.

The sequence was obtained from a woman aged 60-70 years with active or convalescent COVID-19. Sequences were obtained from peripheral blood. Recombination joined TRBV12-5 with TRBJ2-1; the central 15 bases match TRBD2. In nucleotides, the sequence is TGTGCTAGTGGTTTGGTACAGGGACTAGCGGGGGGAGGTGAGCAGTTCTTC. It encodes CASGLVQGLAGGGEQFF.